Below are 8 T cell receptor beta chains sequenced from a single sample in a study of T cells in Graves' hyperthyroidism and ophthalmopathy. Regions amplified from RNA transcripts were the TCR beta CDR3 regions. The HTBI primer set served for first-round RT-PCR of the TCR CDR3. From the multiplex PCR reads, TCRdb called clonotypes with MiXCR, one entry per CDR3 protein. The table lists fewer than 700,000 distinct CDR3 sequences, more than 15% of them singletons. Material: blood. The receptors originated from a woman between 18 and 29 years old with Graves' ophthalmopathy.

This clonotype was recorded a few times. This sequence joins TRBV29-1 and TRBJ1-1; D may be TRBD1 (5 bases). The V gene's germline CDR1 is SQVTM and CDR2 ANQGSEA. The CDR3 runs 13 residues. V was clipped by 5 bases and J by 1 base, with 11 bases between them. CDR3 DNA: TGCAGCGTTAGAGGGGTCCCGAACACTGAAGCTTTCTTT. Protein sequence: CSVRGVPNTEAFF.

This clonotype appeared many times. This chain joins TRBV5-1 and TRBJ2-1; the match to TRBD2 covers 7 bases. The germline gives CDR1 SGHRS, CDR2 YFSETQ. The length of the CDR3 is 13 residues. After removal of 6 bases from V and 4 bases from J, the junction contained 4 bases not matched to a gene. The DNA of the CDR3 is TGCGCCAGCACCGGGACTAATTACAATGAGCAGTTCTTC. Translation gives CASTGTNYNEQFF.

The CDR3 sequence: CAWRRGPGLAVTDTQYF. The DNA for the CDR3 is TGTGCCTGGAGGCGCGGACCGGGACTAGCGGTCACAGATACGCAGTATTTT. This chain links TRBV30 with TRBJ2-3, with 11 positions matching TRBD2. The CDR3 sequence is 17 residues long. Germline V lookup: CDR1 GTSNPN, CDR2 SVGIG (reference sequence). The V and J ends lost 3 bases and 2 bases, in that order; junction bases with no gene match: 10.

This clonotype turned up a few times. This chain connects TRBV7-3 to TRBJ2-6; 9 bases match TRBD1. CDR3 length equals 18 residues. Germline loops: CDR1 SGHTA, CDR2 FQGTGA. The V and J ends lost 1 base and 0 bases, in that order; junction bases with no gene match: 4. The CDR3 bases are TGTGCCAGCAGCTTAAAAGGACAGGGGAGCTCTGGGGCCAACGTCCTGACTTTC. Translation: CASSLKGQGSSGANVLTF.

V is TRBV4-2 and J is TRBJ1-3; the D is unclear. The CDR3 sequence is 15 residues long. CDR1 is LGHNA, CDR2 YNFKEQ, per germline. The V end was cut by 0 bases, the J end by 2 bases, with 8 bases between. DNA of the CDR3: TGTGCCAGCAGCCAAGAAGACATAGCTGGAAACACCATATATTTT. This translates into CASSQEDIAGNTIYF.

In this sample, this clonotype turned up many times. This chain joins TRBV28 and TRBJ1-6; no definite D call. CDR3 length equals 16 residues. The germline CDR1 and CDR2 sequences are MDHEN and SYDVKM. V was shortened by 6 bases and J by 3 bases, with 15 bases between the two germline ends. CDR3 nucleotide sequence: TGTGCCAGCAGCCTTCTGAACCTGGGCTATAATTCACCCCTCCACTTT. Protein product: CASSLLNLGYNSPLHF. Filled out from reference TRBV28 and TRBJ1-6, the complete variable domain reads DVKVTQSSRYLVKRTGEKVFLECVQDMDHENMFWYRQDPGLGLRLIYFSYDVKMKEKGDIPEGYSVSREKKERFSLILESASTNQTSMYLCASSLLNLGYNSPLHFGNGTRLTVT.

This clonotype was picked up many times. The chain uses TRBV28 and TRBJ2-1; D might be TRBD1 (6 bases). Germline V gene sequence: CDR1 MDHEN, CDR2 SYDVKM. Trimming took 8 bases from V and 8 from J, leaving 16 bases between them. CDR3 size: 13 residues. CDR3 DNA sequence: TGTGCCAGCGGGTGGGTTGCAGGGGATGAGCAGTTCTTC. As protein: CASGWVAGDEQFF.

Concerning this clonotype: The CDR3 ends on some other residue instead of the conserved phenylalanine or tryptophan, so this is likely a read error. The chain links TRBV28 to TRBJ2-7, with a tentative D call TRBD1 (6 bases). The germline gives CDR1 MDHEN, CDR2 SYDVKM. Trimming removed 6 bases at V and 3 bases at J, with 18 bases between. The CDR3 extends over 15 amino acids. The CDR3 loop reads CASRGGGMGSYEQYI. The CDR3 DNA sequence: TGTGCCAGCAGAGGGGGTGGCATGGGCAGCTACGAGCAGTACATC.